These 21 T cell receptor beta chains were sequenced from one sample in a study of T-cell reconstitution after alpha-beta-depleted transplantation in children. The TCRbeta library was prepared with unique molecular identifiers. A single record per CDR3 protein comes from TCRdb applying MiXCR to the PCR reads. Of fewer than 250,000 distinct CDR3 sequences listed, roughly 7.7% were seen once; the top ten hold roughly 5.8%. The sample consisted of PBMCs, mostly from graft donor cells, taken 180 days after TCRalphabeta/CD19-depleted stem cell transplant. Receptors were obtained from a male patient younger than 18 who had a stem cell transplant for acute lymphoblastic leukemia, so the T cells may come from the graft donor.

This clonotype has ten or more counts. This sequence joins TRBV5-1 and TRBJ1-1; perhaps TRBD1 as D (5 bases). The CDR3 spans 14 residues. Germline loops: CDR1 SGHRS, CDR2 YFSETQ. V was pared by 0 bases and J by 11 bases, with 17 bases between. The CDR3 DNA reads TGCGCCAGCAGCTTGGGGGGGAACAGGATCGGGGCTTTCTTT. It codes for CASSLGGNRIGAFF.

This clonotype was recorded many times. J is TRBJ1-2 and V is TRBV5-1; 7 bases align to TRBD1. The CDR3 covers 14 residues. V lost 4 bases to trimming and J lost 7 bases; unmatched junction nucleotides: 10. Germline V CDR1 and CDR2: SGHRS, YFSETQ. The CDR3 DNA is TGCGCCAGCAGCCCCGCACAGGGGCAGGGTGGCTACACCTTC. Amino acid sequence: CASSPAQGQGGYTF.

This clonotype was counted many times. The chain recombines TRBV7-8 with TRBJ1-1, with D unresolved. V dropped 1 base and J dropped 5 bases, with 11 bases sitting between them. This CDR3 is 14 amino acids long. Germline V CDR1 and CDR2: SGHVS, FQNEAQ. The CDR3 here is CASSLGPGQTEAFF. The DNA of the CDR3 is TGTGCCAGCAGCTTAGGCCCTGGGCAGACTGAAGCTTTCTTT.

This clonotype was counted ten times or more. The V and J genes are TRBV5-1 and TRBJ2-7; D possibly corresponds to TRBD1 (5 bases). Germline assignment: CDR1 SGHRS and CDR2 YFSETQ. The CDR3 sequence is 14 residues long. V was cut by 3 bases and J by 0 bases, with 10 bases left in between. The DNA for the CDR3 is TGCGCCAGCAGCTCCGAAGGGGTCTCCTACGAGCAGTACTTC. This codes for CASSSEGVSYEQYF.

This clonotype appeared many times. The V and J genes are TRBV27 and TRBJ2-3; perhaps D is TRBD1 or TRBD2 (6 bases each). The CDR3 has 16 residues. Trimming left V 6 bases short and J 3 bases short, with 19 bases between. Looked up from germline, CDR1 is MNHEY and CDR2 is SMNVEV (reference sequence). CDR3 DNA sequence: TGTGCCAGCAGCCCCCACGCGGGAACAGGGACAGATACGCAGTATTTT. This sequence encodes CASSPHAGTGTDTQYF.

This clonotype appeared a few times. The chain carries TRBV4-1 and TRBJ2-1, with 11 bases matching TRBD2. V trimming: 2 bases; J trimming: 8 bases; junction bases outside the gene matches: 8. Germline loops: CDR1 MGHRA, CDR2 YSYEKL. CDR3 length: 16 amino acids. CDR3 DNA: TGCGCCAGCAGCCAATTTATAGCGGGGGGGCGCGATGAGCAGTTCTTC. Amino acid sequence: CASSQFIAGGRDEQFF.

This clonotype was counted ten times or more. This chain joins TRBV6-2 or TRBV6-3 and TRBJ2-7, with D tentatively TRBD1 (6 bases). Germline V gene sequence: CDR1 MNHEY, CDR2 SVGEGT. CDR3 length equals 15 residues. V was cut by 0 bases and J by 0 bases, with 9 bases left in between. This CDR3 reads CASSYSGHRSYEQYF. The CDR3, as DNA: TGTGCCAGCAGTTACTCGGGACACCGCTCCTACGAGCAGTACTTC.

This clonotype was counted ten times or more. This chain connects TRBV7-9 to TRBJ2-3; the match to TRBD2 covers 12 bases. V gave up 6 bases and J gave up 6 bases; unmatched junction bases: 7. The CDR3 sequence is 15 residues long. Germline assignment: CDR1 SEHNR and CDR2 FQNEAQ (reference sequence). The CDR3 loop is CASRRGLAGGDTQYF. CDR3 sequence (DNA): TGTGCCAGCAGAAGAGGGCTAGCGGGGGGGGATACGCAGTATTTT.

There are many counts of this clonotype. The CDR3 DNA is TGCAGTGCTTCCTCACTAGCTAGGAAATGGCTAGCCAAAAACATTCAGTACTTC. This encodes CSASSLARKWLAKNIQYF. The chain combines TRBV20-1 with TRBJ2-4; D possibly corresponds to TRBD2 (6 bases). Germline-derived CDR1 and CDR2 are DFQATT and SNEGSKA (reference sequence). The ends were cut back, 5 bases at V and 0 bases at J, with 23 bases in the middle. The CDR3 spans 18 residues.

This clonotype was observed at least ten times. The chain links TRBV6-1 to TRBJ2-3; 11 nucleotides agree with TRBD2. This CDR3 region has 17 residues. Trimming cost V 7 bases and J 8 bases; bases outside gene matches: 17. Germline V gene data show CDR1 as MNHNS and CDR2 as SASEGT. The CDR3 bases are TGTGCCAGCAAGAGAGCCCGACTAGCGGGGTCCGACGGTACGCAGTATTTT. This codes for CASKRARLAGSDGTQYF.

This clonotype turned up a few times. This chain connects TRBV19 to TRBJ2-3; unclear D gene. Trimming removed 1 base from V and 4 bases from J, with 6 bases in between. Germline V lookup: CDR1 LNHDA, CDR2 SQIVND (reference sequence). The CDR3 runs to 13 residues. The CDR3 sequence: CASSIGTADTQYF. As DNA, the CDR3 is TGTGCCAGTAGTATAGGGACGGCAGATACGCAGTATTTT.

The V gene is TRBV14, the J gene TRBJ2-3; D may be TRBD2 (6 bases). The ends were cut back, 0 bases at V and 7 bases at J, with 14 bases in the middle. The CDR3 is 15 amino acids. Germline V gives CDR1 SGHDN, CDR2 FVKESK. The CDR3 spells CASSQEGPGVHTQYF. The CDR3 bases are TGTGCCAGCAGCCAAGAAGGCCCGGGGGTTCATACGCAGTATTTT.

This clonotype was observed many times. The chain employs TRBV15 and TRBJ2-3, with D perhaps matching TRBD1 (5 bases). Trimming stripped 0 bases from V and 6 bases from J, with 10 bases between. The CDR3 runs to 14 residues. Germline V gene sequence: CDR1 LNHNV, CDR2 YYDKDF (reference sequence). CDR3 DNA: TGTGCCACCAGCAGAGAAGGGGTCGGGGATACGCAGTATTTT. Translating it yields CATSREGVGDTQYF.

This clonotype was picked up many times. V usage is TRBV2 and J usage is TRBJ2-4; 13 bases are shared with TRBD2. This CDR3 is built from 17 residues. Losses at the gene ends were 4 bases for V and 0 bases for J; bases not matched to a gene: 3. The germline V gene has CDR1 SNHLY and CDR2 FYNNEI. The CDR3 loop reads CASSGTSGSLAKNIQYF. The CDR3 DNA reads TGTGCCAGCAGTGGGACTAGCGGGAGTTTAGCCAAAAACATTCAGTACTTC.

As for this clonotype: Given a much more abundant clone one base away, this may be a read error. This sequence joins TRBV18 and TRBJ2-3, with 11 bases matching TRBD2. Trimming removed 3 bases from V and 7 bases from J; junction bases left unmatched: 9. Germline CDR1 reads KGHSH; CDR2 reads LQKENI. The CDR3 spans 16 residues. CDR3 loop: CASSPLAGGPQNTQYF. In DNA, the CDR3 is TGTGCCAGCTCACCTTTAGCGGGAGGGCCGCAGAATACGCAGTATTTT.

A note on this clonotype: This may come from a read error, since a much larger clone is one base off. The chain joins TRBV29-1 to TRBJ1-2; D unresolved. Germline V gene sequence: CDR1 SQVTM, CDR2 ANQGSEA. The CDR3 contains 11 residues. CDR3 sequence: CRVLRDYGYTF. As DNA, the CDR3 is TGCAGAGTCCTCCGGGACTATGGCTACACCTTC.

This clonotype was detected ten times or more. The chain is built from TRBV28 and TRBJ1-2, with D unclear. The CDR3 consists of 14 residues. Looked up from germline, CDR1 is MDHEN and CDR2 is SYDVKM. V lost 3 bases, J lost 4 bases, and 12 bases lay in between. CDR3 residues: CASSFTPPAYGYTF. CDR3 in DNA: TGTGCCAGCAGTTTTACCCCCCCAGCCTATGGCTACACCTTC.

This clonotype has at least ten counts. This sequence joins TRBV4-2 and TRBJ2-1, with D tentatively TRBD1 or TRBD2 (5 bases each). V lost 1 base, J lost 0 bases, and 10 bases lay in between. Germline-derived CDR1 and CDR2 are LGHNA and YNFKEQ. This CDR3 contains 16 residues. The CDR3 DNA sequence: TGTGCCAGCAGCCAAGTCGGGACCAACTCCTACAATGAGCAGTTCTTC. This encodes CASSQVGTNSYNEQFF.

CDR3 in amino acids: CTCVGRGGASSGANVLTF. The CDR3 bases are TGTACCTGCGTAGGCAGGGGAGGGGCAAGCTCTGGGGCCAACGTCCTGACTTTC. The chain is built from TRBV2 and TRBJ2-6; D might be TRBD2 (7 bases). CDR1 is SNHLY, CDR2 FYNNEI, per germline. The CDR3 consists of 18 residues.

The J gene is TRBJ2-2, the V gene TRBV20-1, with 8 bases lining up with TRBD1. The J segment lost 4 bases and the V segment lost 0 bases, leaving 4 bases of the junction unmatched. CDR1 is DFQATT, CDR2 SNEGSKA, per germline (reference sequence). The CDR3 has 15 amino acids. CDR3: CSARDRGLLTGELFF. DNA of the CDR3: TGCAGTGCTAGAGACAGGGGGCTACTCACCGGGGAGCTGTTTTTT.

This clonotype was seen ten or more times. This sequence joins TRBV28 and TRBJ2-7; D possibly corresponds to TRBD1 (5 bases). V was shortened by 5 bases and J by 0 bases, with 14 bases between the two germline ends. Germline V gene sequence: CDR1 MDHEN, CDR2 SYDVKM. The CDR3 is 15 amino acids. The CDR3 loop reads CASSLMTVFSYEQYF. The CDR3 DNA is TGTGCCAGCAGTCTAATGACAGTCTTCTCCTACGAGCAGTACTTC.